This T cell receptor beta chain comes out of a study of T cells in Graves' hyperthyroidism and ophthalmopathy. Study outcomes and limitations: Among clonotypes expanded in thyroid above 0.001, most were also found in blood.

Germline CDR1 and CDR2: SGHVT and SQSDAQ. The CDR3 runs 17 residues. Losses at the gene ends were 5 bases for V and 4 bases for J; bases not matched to a gene: 13. Regarding this clonotype: Its specificity is not known.

TCR beta CDR3 regions were amplified from RNA transcripts. The HTBI primer set was used in a first-round RT-PCR of the TCR CDR3. TCRdb used MiXCR to reprocess the multiplex PCR reads, holding one entry per CDR3 protein. The data contain more than 50,000 distinct CDR3 sequences, about 50% of them seen just once; the ten biggest clones take up 9.5% to 15%. Sequencing was performed on blood. The origin of this receptor is a woman aged 25 to 45 with Graves' ophthalmopathy. The J gene is TRBJ2-1, the V gene TRBV7-4; 8 bases align to TRBD2. As DNA, the CDR3 is TGTGCCAGCAGCGTAGGACGAGCGGGAGTATCGTACAATGAGCAGTTCTTC. As protein: CASSVGRAGVSYNEQFF.